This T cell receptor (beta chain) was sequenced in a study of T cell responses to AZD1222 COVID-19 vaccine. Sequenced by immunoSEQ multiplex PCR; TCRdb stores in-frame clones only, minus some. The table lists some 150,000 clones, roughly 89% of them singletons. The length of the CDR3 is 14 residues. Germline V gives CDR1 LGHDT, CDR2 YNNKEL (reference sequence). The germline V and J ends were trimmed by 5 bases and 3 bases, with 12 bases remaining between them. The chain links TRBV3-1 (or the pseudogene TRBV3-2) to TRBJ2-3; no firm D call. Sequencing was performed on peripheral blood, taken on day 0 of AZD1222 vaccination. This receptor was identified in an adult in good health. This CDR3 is CASSLESRTDTQYF. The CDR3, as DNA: TGTGCCAGCAGCTTAGAAAGCCGGACAGATACGCAGTATTTT.